This is a list of T cell receptor beta chains from one sample in a study of blood T cell repertoires in COVID-19. Profiling relied on immunoSEQ multiplex PCR, and the TCRdb table lists in-frame clones only, not all of them. Of fewer than 350,000 clones listed, 75% to 90% are singletons. Specimen: PBMCs or T cells enriched from blood (not recorded which). Every receptor here comes from a woman between 40 and 55 years old who had recovered from COVID-19. The CDR3 runs from the conserved cysteine through the conserved F or W. Fields, in order: CDR3 protein, CDR3 DNA, V gene, D gene, J gene, clone size. The D gene is left open where the match is weak. A clone size is listed for some rows: how often the clone was seen (once, few, many), or a class if it is expanded.

CDR3aa: CASSLQGLTGDGYF
CDR3nt: TGTGCCAGCAGCTTGCAGGGGCTAACTGGGGATGGTTACTTC
v_gene: TRBV5-5
d_gene: .
j_gene: TRBJ2-5
abundance: once

CDR3aa: CAAFLAGSISYEQYF
CDR3nt: TGTGCCGCCTTCCTAGCGGGATCTATCTCCTACGAGCAGTACTTC
v_gene: TRBV2
d_gene: TRBD2
j_gene: TRBJ2-7
abundance: .

CDR3aa: CAWSDGQSYNSPLHF
CDR3nt: TGTGCCTGGAGTGATGGACAGTCGTATAATTCACCCCTCCACTTT
v_gene: TRBV30
d_gene: .
j_gene: TRBJ1-6
abundance: .

CDR3aa: CASSFRLTTDTQYF
CDR3nt: TGTGCCAGCAGCTTCCGACTTACCACAGATACGCAGTATTTT
v_gene: TRBV11-2
d_gene: .
j_gene: TRBJ2-3
abundance: .

CDR3aa: CATRLAGGSYNEQFF
CDR3nt: TGTGCCACCAGACTAGCGGGAGGTTCCTACAATGAGCAGTTCTTC
v_gene: TRBV6-5
d_gene: TRBD2
j_gene: TRBJ2-1
abundance: .

CDR3aa: CASSYRDRGRLAPPETQYF
CDR3nt: TGTGCCAGCAGTTACCGGGACAGGGGGCGCCTAGCTCCCCCAGAGACCCAGTACTTC
v_gene: TRBV6-2/TRBV6-3
d_gene: TRBD1
j_gene: TRBJ2-5
abundance: .

CDR3aa: CASRVLAREQYF
CDR3nt: TGTGCCAGTCGGGTTCTAGCGCGTGAGCAGTACTTC
v_gene: TRBV2
d_gene: .
j_gene: TRBJ2-7
abundance: .

CDR3aa: CASSLARANSPLHF
CDR3nt: TGTGCCAGCAGCTTAGCCCGAGCGAATTCACCCCTCCACTTT
v_gene: TRBV11-2
d_gene: .
j_gene: TRBJ1-6
abundance: .

CDR3aa: CASRETSGISYEQYF
CDR3nt: TGCGCCAGCAGAGAGACTAGCGGGATATCCTACGAGCAGTACTTC
v_gene: TRBV5-1
d_gene: TRBD2
j_gene: TRBJ2-7
abundance: .

CDR3aa: CASSARGLGTRNNEQFF
CDR3nt: TGTGCTAGCAGCGCGAGGGGGCTCGGGACTCGAAACAATGAGCAGTTCTTC
v_gene: TRBV7-7
d_gene: .
j_gene: TRBJ2-1
abundance: .

CDR3aa: CASSQGQVYTGELFF
CDR3nt: TGCGCCAGCAGCCAAGGGCAGGTTTATACCGGGGAGCTGTTTTTT
v_gene: TRBV4-1
d_gene: .
j_gene: TRBJ2-2
abundance: .

CDR3aa: CASSIRVAGLFYNEQFF
CDR3nt: TGTGCCAGTAGTATTCGTGTCGCGGGACTCTTTTACAATGAGCAGTTCTTC
v_gene: TRBV19
d_gene: .
j_gene: TRBJ2-1
abundance: .

CDR3aa: CASSDGTSGRVGDTQYF
CDR3nt: TGTGCCAGCAGCGACGGGACTAGCGGGAGGGTAGGAGATACGCAGTATTTT
v_gene: TRBV3-1/TRBV3-2
d_gene: TRBD2
j_gene: TRBJ2-3
abundance: .

CDR3aa: CASYRVYNSPLHF
CDR3nt: TGTGCCAGCTACCGGGTATATAATTCACCCCTCCACTTT
v_gene: TRBV2
d_gene: .
j_gene: TRBJ1-6
abundance: .

CDR3aa: CASSLSPAGTGVEEQYF
CDR3nt: TGCGCCAGCAGCTTGTCCCCAGCCGGGACAGGGGTTGAGGAGCAGTACTTC
v_gene: TRBV5-1
d_gene: TRBD1
j_gene: TRBJ2-7
abundance: .

CDR3aa: CASTIQRNTGELFF
CDR3nt: TGTGCCAGCACTATACAGAGAAACACCGGGGAGCTGTTTTTT
v_gene: TRBV6-5
d_gene: .
j_gene: TRBJ2-2
abundance: few

CDR3aa: CASSISFSAGALNEQFF
CDR3nt: TGTGCCAGTAGTATATCTTTTTCGGCGGGAGCTCTCAATGAGCAGTTCTTC
v_gene: TRBV19
d_gene: TRBD2
j_gene: TRBJ2-1
abundance: .

CDR3aa: CASSPSGRGDTEAFF
CDR3nt: TGTGCCAGCAGCCCCAGTGGACGGGGGGACACTGAAGCTTTCTTT
v_gene: TRBV9
d_gene: .
j_gene: TRBJ1-1
abundance: .

CDR3aa: CASSPRTPQNSPLHF
CDR3nt: TGTGCCAGCTCACCACGGACACCTCAGAATTCACCCCTCCACTTT
v_gene: TRBV18
d_gene: .
j_gene: TRBJ1-6
abundance: .

CDR3aa: CASSSTTVYNEQFF
CDR3nt: TGTGCCAGCAGTTCCACCACGGTCTACAATGAGCAGTTCTTC
v_gene: TRBV14
d_gene: .
j_gene: TRBJ2-1
abundance: .